These T cell receptor beta chains were read from a single sample in a study of blood T cell repertoires in COVID-19. Clones were read by immunoSEQ multiplex PCR, and TCRdb kept only the in-frame ones, dropping some. Seen here are under 250,000 clones, more than 75% observed once, and the top ten hold around 1.7%. Sequenced input: peripheral blood. These receptor sequences come from a woman aged 55-69 years who had recovered from COVID-19. CDR3s include the opening cysteine and the closing phenylalanine or tryptophan. D genes are given only for firm matches. The size field is filled for only some rows; it gives once, few, many or a size class.

V	J	size	D	DNA	CDR3
TRBV21-1	TRBJ2-5	NA	NA	TGTGCCAGCAGCAGGGGGACTAGTCCAGAGACCCAGTACTTC	CASSRGTSPETQYF
TRBV5-4	TRBJ1-2	NA	NA	TGTGCCAGCAGCCGACAGGTCAACTATGGCTACACCTTC	CASSRQVNYGYTF
TRBV5-6	TRBJ1-6	NA	TRBD1	TGTGCCAGCACCAGGGACAGCCAGTATTCACCCCTCCACTTT	CASTRDSQYSPLHF
TRBV9	TRBJ2-6	NA	NA	TGTGCCAGCAGCGTAGGGGGGGACTGGGCCAACGTCCTGACTTTC	CASSVGGDWANVLTF
TRBV28	TRBJ1-2	once	TRBD1	TGTGCCAGCAGAAGTACAGGGGGCGGGGCTAACTATGGCTACACCTTC	CASRSTGGGANYGYTF
TRBV5-4	TRBJ1-3	few	TRBD1	TGTGCCAGCAGCCGGACAGGAAACTCTGGAAACACCATATATTTT	CASSRTGNSGNTIYF
TRBV4-3	TRBJ1-5	NA	NA	TGCGCCAGCAGCCAAGATTGGCAGGGGAATCAGCCCCAGCATTTT	CASSQDWQGNQPQHF
TRBV5-1	TRBJ1-2	NA	NA	TGCGCCAGCAGCTCACTCAGGGCTAACTATGGCTACACCTTC	CASSSLRANYGYTF
TRBV7-6	TRBJ2-7	NA	NA	TGTGCCAGCAGCTCCCGCCCGGGAAGCTCCTACGAGCAGTACTTC	CASSSRPGSSYEQYF
TRBV11-2	TRBJ2-7	NA	TRBD2	TGTGCCAGCAGCTTAGTGACAGCGGGGGGATTCGAGCAGTACTTC	CASSLVTAGGFEQYF
TRBV18	TRBJ1-5	NA	NA	TGTGCCAGCTCACCGAGCGGGTCAGGACAGCCCCAGCATTTT	CASSPSGSGQPQHF
TRBV28	TRBJ2-5	NA	TRBD2	TGTGCCAGCAGTTTTCCCACGGGACTAGTAGAAGAGACCCAGTACTTC	CASSFPTGLVEETQYF
TRBV4-2	TRBJ2-3	NA	TRBD2	TGTGCCAGCAGCCAAGAGGGTAGCGGGGGGAACACAGATACGCAGTATTTT	CASSQEGSGGNTDTQYF
TRBV19	TRBJ1-1	NA	NA	TGTGCCAGTAGCGAGGGGGGGCGGGGCACTGAAGCTTTCTTT	CASSEGGRGTEAFF
TRBV7-3	TRBJ2-1	NA	TRBD1	TGTGCCAGCAGCGCCCCCGACAGGGGAGTGGGTGAGCAGTTCTTC	CASSAPDRGVGEQFF
TRBV6-6	TRBJ1-2	few	NA	TGTGCCAGCAGGAACAGGGTTCACACCTTC	CASRNRVHTF
TRBV14	TRBJ2-1	NA	NA	TGTGCCAGCAGCTCAACGAGTACTTCCTACAATGAGCAGTTCTTC	CASSSTSTSYNEQFF
TRBV27	TRBJ1-2	few	NA	TGTGCCAGCAGTCCGACAGGACCCTATGGCTACACCTTC	CASSPTGPYGYTF
TRBV6-5	TRBJ2-2	NA	NA	TGTGCCAGCAGTTACGGGACAAACGGGGAGCTGTTTTTT	CASSYGTNGELFF
TRBV21-1	TRBJ1-5	NA	NA	TGTGCCAGCAGCACCTTTCAGGACAGGCGAGGGCAATGTAGTCAGCCCCAGCATTTT	CASSTFQDRRGQCSQPQHF
TRBV19	TRBJ2-5	NA	TRBD2	TGTGCCAGTAGTATAGGGGGGACTAGCCGGTCGCGAACCCAGTACTTC	CASSIGGTSRSRTQYF